This T cell receptor (beta chain) was recovered during a study of CD4+ T cells in melanoma. This CDR3 contains 14 residues. Trimming removed 3 bases from V and 0 bases from J, with 6 bases in between. Germline V lookup: CDR1 SGHVS, CDR2 FQNEAQ. This clone was observed a few times. What it binds is unknown. Regarding the study as a whole: Diverse differentiation states were reported for melanoma neoantigen-specific CD4+ T cells. A reported correlation linked neoantigen-specific CD4+ T cells to CD8+, macrophage and B cell function.

The protocol was immunoSEQ multiplex PCR, while the TCRdb copy is restricted to in-frame clones and leaves out a portion. The sample lists about 18,000 clones, roughly 80% occurring once. This receptor was taken from a human donor with melanoma. This chain connects TRBV7-8 to TRBJ1-5; D ambiguous. Source material: cells from a culture (not recorded whether cultured in vitro). The CDR3 region is CASSFRGSNQPQHF. CDR3 in DNA: TGTGCCAGCAGCTTTCGGGGTAGCAATCAGCCCCAGCATTTT.